This T cell receptor beta chain is drawn from a study of radiotherapy plus CTLA-4 blockade in lung cancer. Measured with immunoSEQ multiplex PCR; TCRdb has only the in-frame clones, and not every one. Of tens of thousands of clones listed, about three quarters were seen once; the top ten hold around 4.2%. The CDR3 runs 15 residues. The germline CDR1 and CDR2 sequences are PRHDT and FYEKMQ (reference sequence). Trimming cost V 6 bases and J 4 bases; bases outside gene matches: 8. The chain uses TRBV13 and TRBJ2-7; TRBD1 matches at 11 bases. This receptor was taken from a human donor with non-small cell lung cancer who had a partial response to radiotherapy plus ipilimumab. Sequenced material: peripheral blood, taken from a patient treated with radiotherapy plus ipilimumab. The CDR3 protein is CASSAGTGGLYEQYF. CDR3 sequence (DNA): TGTGCCAGCAGTGCTGGGACAGGGGGGTTGTACGAGCAGTACTTC.